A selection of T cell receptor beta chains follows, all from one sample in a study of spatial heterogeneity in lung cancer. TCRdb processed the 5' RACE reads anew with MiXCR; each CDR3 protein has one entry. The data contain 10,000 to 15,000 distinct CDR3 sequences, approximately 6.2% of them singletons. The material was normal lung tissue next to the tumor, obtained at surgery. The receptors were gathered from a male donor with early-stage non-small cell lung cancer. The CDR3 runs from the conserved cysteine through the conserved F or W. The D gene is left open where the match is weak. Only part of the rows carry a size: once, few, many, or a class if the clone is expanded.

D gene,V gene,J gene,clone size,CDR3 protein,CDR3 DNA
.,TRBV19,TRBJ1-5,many,CASREYSNQPQHF,TGTGCCAGTAGGGAGTATAGCAATCAGCCCCAGCATTTT
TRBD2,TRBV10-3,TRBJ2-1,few,CAISGGTSGGNEQFF,TGTGCCATCAGTGGTGGGACTAGCGGGGGCAATGAGCAGTTCTTC
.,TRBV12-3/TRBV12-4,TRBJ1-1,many,CASSSGVLEAFF,TGTGCCAGCAGTTCCGGGGTTCTTGAAGCTTTCTTT
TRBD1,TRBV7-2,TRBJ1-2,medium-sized,CASSDRGLGYTF,TGTGCCAGCAGCGACAGGGGGCTCGGCTACACCTTC
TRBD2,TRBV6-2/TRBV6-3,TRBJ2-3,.,CASSTTSTTQYF,TGTGCCAGCAGTACGACTAGCACGACGCAGTATTTT
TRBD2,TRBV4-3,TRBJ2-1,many,CASSQDRREWGNEQFF,TGCGCCAGCAGCCAAGACCGGCGGGAGTGGGGCAATGAGCAGTTCTTC
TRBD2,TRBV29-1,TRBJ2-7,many,CSVVGTSGTSSYEQYF,TGCAGCGTTGTCGGGACTAGCGGGACCAGCTCCTACGAGCAGTACTTC
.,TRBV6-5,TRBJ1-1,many,CASLPGTGTEAFF,TGTGCCAGCCTACCCGGAACCGGGACTGAAGCTTTCTTT
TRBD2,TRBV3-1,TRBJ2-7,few,CASSRGTSSSYEQYF,TGTGCCAGCAGCCGGGGGACTAGCAGCTCCTACGAGCAGTACTTC
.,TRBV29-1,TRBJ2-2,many,CSVEESWNTGELFF,TGCAGCGTTGAAGAATCGTGGAACACCGGGGAGCTGTTTTTT
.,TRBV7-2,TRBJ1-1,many,CASSTNLNTEAFF,TGTGCCAGCAGCACTAACCTGAACACTGAAGCTTTCTTT
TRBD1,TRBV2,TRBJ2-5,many,CASSRDRTQETQYF,TGTGCCAGCAGTCGGGACAGAACCCAAGAGACCCAGTACTTC
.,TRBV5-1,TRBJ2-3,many,CASSPGHPASTDTQYF,TGCGCCAGCAGCCCCGGACATCCGGCTAGCACAGATACGCAGTATTTT
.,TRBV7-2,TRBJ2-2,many,CASSRGPLGELFF,TGTGCCAGCAGTCGCGGACCTTTAGGGGAGCTGTTTTTT
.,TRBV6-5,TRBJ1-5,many,CASSLAGNQPQHF,TGTGCCAGCAGTTTAGCGGGTAATCAGCCCCAGCATTTT
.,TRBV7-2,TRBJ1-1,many,CASSFGRMNTEAFF,TGTGCCAGCAGCTTCGGTAGAATGAACACTGAAGCTTTCTTT
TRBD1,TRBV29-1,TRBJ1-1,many,CSLSRGGMNTEAFF,TGCAGCCTCTCCAGGGGGGGGATGAACACTGAAGCTTTCTTT
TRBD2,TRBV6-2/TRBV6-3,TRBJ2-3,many,CASSRLTTSAFTDTQYF,TGTGCCAGCAGTCGCCTTACGACTAGCGCTTTCACAGATACGCAGTATTTT
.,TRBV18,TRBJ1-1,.,CASSPIQTEAFF,TGTGCCAGCTCACCAATACAGACCGAAGCTTTCTTT
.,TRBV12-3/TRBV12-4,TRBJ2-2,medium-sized,CASESAYTGELFF,TGTGCCAGCGAGTCAGCTTACACCGGGGAGCTGTTTTTT